The 8 T cell receptor beta chains listed next were all sequenced from one sample in a study of T cell changes during pregnancy in multiple sclerosis. Libraries were prepared by immunoSEQ multiplex PCR; TCRdb keeps only in-frame clonotypes and omits some of them. The sample shows roughly 48,000 clones, about nine tenths of them seen only once. Source: CD4+ T cells from peripheral blood mononuclear cells, taken in the second trimester of pregnancy. These receptors were obtained from a female donor with multiple sclerosis, enrolled in a pregnancy study.

This chain connects TRBV6-1 to TRBJ2-3; the D gene is possibly TRBD1 (5 bases). Germline loops: CDR1 MNHNS, CDR2 SASEGT. Trimming left V 7 bases short and J 0 bases short, with 14 bases between. CDR3 size: 15 residues. The CDR3 coding sequence is TGTGCCAGCACCGCCGACAGACGAAGCACAGATACGCAGTATTTT. This gives the protein CASTADRRSTDTQYF.

This chain links TRBV6-4 with TRBJ2-1; a weak D match, TRBD2 (5 bases). The CDR3 has 15 amino acids. In germline, CDR1 is MRHNA, CDR2 SNTAGT. V lost 5 bases and J lost 0, with 11 bases in between. The CDR3 protein is CASSREIGSYNEQFF. CDR3 nucleotides: TGTGCCAGCAGTAGGGAGATTGGCTCCTACAATGAGCAGTTCTTC.

The genes are TRBV10-2 and TRBJ2-1; TRBD2 matches 9 bases. Trimming at V came to 3 bases and at J to 7 bases, leaving 10 bases not matched to a gene. In germline, CDR1 is WSHSY, CDR2 SAAADI. The CDR3 sequence is 16 residues long. CDR3 sequence (DNA): TGCGCCAGCAGTGAAGTGGGTAGCGGGAGAAGAAATGAGCAGTTCTTC. The encoded protein is CASSEVGSGRRNEQFF.

This clone was recorded only once. V and J are TRBV10-1 and TRBJ2-2; possibly TRBD2 for D (5 bases). This CDR3 contains 20 residues. The V and J ends lost 3 bases and 0 bases respectively, with 23 bases between them. In germline, CDR1 is WNHNN, CDR2 SYGVQD (reference sequence). The CDR3 sequence is CASSETPSGEARTNTGELFF. CDR3 bases: TGCGCCAGCAGTGAAACCCCCAGCGGAGAAGCACGAACGAACACCGGGGAGCTGTTTTTT.

The V call is TRBV5-1, the J call TRBJ2-7, with 15 bases fitting TRBD2. Losses at the gene ends were 4 bases for V and 0 bases for J; bases not matched to a gene: 8. Germline V CDR1 and CDR2: SGHRS, YFSETQ. The CDR3 spans 18 residues. CDR3 loop: CASSELGLAGGISYEQYF. In DNA form, the CDR3 reads TGCGCCAGCAGCGAACTAGGACTAGCGGGAGGGATCTCCTACGAGCAGTACTTC.

The V and J genes are TRBV4-2 and TRBJ2-7, with TRBD1 matching 7 bases. The CDR3 extends over 14 amino acids. CDR1 is LGHNA, CDR2 YNFKEQ, per germline. With 1 base clipped from V and 3 bases from J, the junction kept 3 bases outside the gene matches. In nucleotides, the CDR3 is TGTGCCAGCAGCCAAGGGCAGGGGGACTACGAGCAGTACTTC. As protein: CASSQGQGDYEQYF.

This clone is medium-sized within its sample. The V and J genes are TRBV6-1 and TRBJ2-7; D might be TRBD1 (5 bases). This CDR3 spans 15 amino acids. V shed 6 bases and J shed 0 bases, with 15 bases lying between them. Germline lookup yields CDR1 MNHNS and CDR2 SASEGT. The chain's CDR3 is CASSSDSFSSYEQYF. The CDR3 region has the DNA TGTGCCAGCAGCTCCGACAGCTTCAGCTCCTACGAGCAGTACTTC.

The V call is TRBV18, the J call TRBJ2-3; the D gene is possibly TRBD1 (6 bases). Germline CDR1 reads KGHSH; CDR2 reads LQKENI. The CDR3 covers 15 residues. With 2 bases removed from V and 1 base from J, the gap between germline ends came to 10 bases. Here the CDR3 DNA reads TGTGCCAGCTCACCAGGACAGATTGGCACAGATACGCAGTATTTT. Its protein is CASSPGQIGTDTQYF.